This TCR beta chain was obtained from a study of blood T cell repertoires in COVID-19. Study in general: The samples span acute and convalescent COVID-19 from the United States, Italy and Spain. The analysed material was cDNA or gDNA that came from T cells, B-cell-depleted T cells, or PBMCs.

CDR1 and CDR2 (germline): LNHDA, SQIVND (reference sequence). V lost 6 bases and J 6 bases, leaving 17 bases between the germline ends. CDR3 length: 15 residues. Original data processing: The assay estimated nucleated cells by amplifying reference gene primers. Assay used: immunoSEQ multiplex PCR; TCRdb lists only in-frame clones, some missing. Clonal size and the V and J genes are those of that table, whereas D and trimming came from the DNA. The repertoire holds approximately 250,000 clones, about 89% seen once, with over 8% in the top ten. Sample: peripheral blood. The J gene is TRBJ2-2, the V gene TRBV19; tentatively, D is TRBD1 (6 bases). The sequence derives from a man aged 35 to 55 with active or convalescent COVID-19. The CDR3 region has the DNA TGTGCCAGTAGAGAAACAGGGAAAGGTGCCGGGGAGCTGTTTTTT. Its translation is CASRETGKGAGELFF.